The 32 T cell receptor beta chains reported below all come from one sample, sequenced in a study of T cells in women clearing cervical HPV infection. The assay was immunoSEQ multiplex PCR, and TCRdb's table has in-frame clones only and misses some. The specimen's table records some 15,000 clones. Sequences were obtained from blood buffy coat. The receptor set was obtained from a woman aged 18 to 75 with a cervical HPV16 infection that either progressed to CIN3+ or cleared (not recorded which).

Points on this clone: The read terminates 3 residues before the CDR3 end, so the remaining end is supplied by the germline J gene. The J gene is TRBJ2-5, the V gene TRBV7-3; D not resolved. This CDR3 is 13 amino acids long. CDR1 is SGHTA and CDR2 is FQGTGA in the germline V gene. V shed 4 bases and J shed 1 base, with 7 bases lying between them. CDR3 DNA (partial): TGTGCCAGCAGCTCCGGTTCCCAAGAGACC. Its translation: CASSSGSQET. The full CDR3 protein is CASSSGSQETQYF. The full variable domain, with the rest looked up from reference TRBV7-3 and TRBJ2-5, is GAGVSQTPSNKVTEKGKYVELRCDPISGHTALYWYRQSLGQGPEFLIYFQGTGAADDSGLPNDRFFAVRPEGSVSTLKIQRTERGDSAVYLCASSSGSQETQYFGPGTRLLVL.

Comments on this clone: The read ends 3 residues early relative to the CDR3; the germline J gene fills the gap. The rearrangement links TRBV9 to TRBJ2-7, with a tentative D call TRBD2 (5 bases). CDR1 is SGDLS and CDR2 is YYNGEE in the germline V gene. V was shortened by 4 bases and J by 0 bases, with 14 bases between the two germline ends. The CDR3 extends over 15 amino acids. The CDR3: CASSPGSHPSYEQYF. CDR3 bases read: TGTGCCAGCAGCCCGGGGAGCCACCCCTCCTACGAG.

Regarding this clone: The read ends 3 residues before the CDR3 terminus; that terminus is restored from the germline J gene. J is TRBJ1-5 and V is TRBV19; the D gene is possibly TRBD1 (6 bases). Trimming took 3 bases from V and 2 from J, leaving 11 bases between them. This CDR3 region has 15 residues. Per the germline V gene, CDR1 is LNHDA and CDR2 is SQIVND (reference sequence). Incomplete CDR3 DNA: TGTGCCAGTAGTATGTTTTCAGGGGGCAATCAGCCC. Translated: CASSMFSGGNQP. The full CDR3 protein reads CASSMFSGGNQPQHF.

As for this clone: The read terminates 3 residues before the CDR3 end, so the remaining end is supplied by the germline J gene. The chain links TRBV10-3 to TRBJ1-2; TRBD1 agrees at 8 bases. The CDR3 spans 16 residues. J was trimmed by 4 bases and V by 3 bases; bases with no gene match: 10. Germline CDR1 reads ENHRY; CDR2 reads SYGVKD. The CDR3 reads CAISEGTGPFFYGYTF. The sequenced CDR3 bases are TGTGCCATCAGTGAAGGGACAGGTCCCTTCTTCTATGGC.

A remark on this clone: Read sequence stops 3 residues before the CDR3 end, and the germline J gene provides the missing end. The chain joins TRBV7-9 to TRBJ1-1, with D tentatively TRBD1 (6 bases). CDR1 SEHNR and CDR2 FQNEAQ come from the germline V gene (reference sequence). V was shortened by 5 bases and J by 4 bases, with 14 bases between the two germline ends. The CDR3 loop spans 14 amino acids. The covered CDR3 bases are TGTGCCAGCAGCACGGACAGTCTTGGCACTGAA. Encoded protein: CASSTDSLGTE. In full, the CDR3 is CASSTDSLGTEAFF.

A remark on this clone: The read terminates 3 residues before the CDR3 end, so the remaining end is supplied by the germline J gene. The J gene is TRBJ1-5, the V gene TRBV18; TRBD1 matches 8 bases. CDR1 and CDR2 (germline): KGHSH, LQKENI. The V segment lost 3 bases and the J segment 0 bases; nucleotides outside the gene matches: 1. CDR3 length: 15 residues. The CDR3 spells CASSPGQDSNQPQHF. The CDR3 bases that were read are TGTGCCAGCTCACCGGGACAGGATAGCAATCAGCCC.

In the case of this clone: The read halts 3 residues ahead of the CDR3 end, with the missing end drawn from the germline J gene. J is TRBJ1-5 and V is TRBV19; a weak D match, TRBD1 (6 bases). The CDR3 length is 14 residues. Germline CDR1 and CDR2: LNHDA and SQIVND (reference sequence). Deletions cut 9 bases from V and 4 bases from J, with 16 bases between. The sequenced part of the CDR3 DNA is TGTGCCAGCTCTAACAGGGAGCGGAATCAGCCC. It translates to CASSNRERNQP. The whole CDR3 sequence is CASSNRERNQPQHF.

Turning to this clone: The read terminates 3 residues ahead of where the CDR3 ends, so the germline J gene completes it. The chain links TRBV2 to TRBJ2-3; 7 bases map to TRBD1. Germline loops: CDR1 SNHLY, CDR2 FYNNEI. The CDR3 totals 15 residues. V trimming: 4 bases; J trimming: 2 bases; junction bases outside the gene matches: 6. The DNA read from the CDR3 is TGTGCCAGCAGTGTAGAACAGGGGAACACAGATACG. Amino acids: CASSVEQGNTDT. The full CDR3 reads CASSVEQGNTDTQYF.

Concerning this clone itself: The sequenced fragment ends 3 residues before the CDR3 boundary, so the rest is inferred from the germline J gene. V and J are TRBV7-2 and TRBJ1-2; possibly TRBD1 for D (5 bases). Germline V lookup: CDR1 SGHTA, CDR2 FQGNSA. The CDR3 is made up of 14 amino acids. Partial CDR3 DNA: TGTGCCAGCAGCCGGACTAGCGGGACCTACGAC. The encoded protein is CASSRTSGTYD. The entire CDR3 reads CASSRTSGTYDYTF. Drawing the rest from reference TRBV7-2 and TRBJ1-2, the complete variable domain is GAGVSQSPSNKVTEKGKDVELRCDPISGHTALYWYRQSLGQGLEFLIYFQGNSAPDKSGLPSDRFSAERTGGSVSTLTIQRTQQEDSAVYLCASSRTSGTYDYTFGSGTRLTVV.

Of note for this clone: The read terminates 3 residues before the CDR3 end, so the remaining end is supplied by the germline J gene. The V gene is TRBV7-2, the J gene TRBJ2-1; the D gene is possibly TRBD2 (5 bases). Trimming removed 5 bases from V and 5 bases from J, with 10 bases in between. Per germline, CDR1 SGHTA and CDR2 FQGNSA. The CDR3 loop spans 13 amino acids. The CDR3 protein is CASSLGLHNEQFF. CDR3 bases read: TGTGCCAGCAGCCTAGGACTCCACAATGAG. Filled out from reference TRBV7-2 and TRBJ2-1, the complete variable domain reads GAGVSQSPSNKVTEKGKDVELRCDPISGHTALYWYRQSLGQGLEFLIYFQGNSAPDKSGLPSDRFSAERTGGSVSTLTIQRTQQEDSAVYLCASSLGLHNEQFFGPGTRLTVL.

Details on this clone: The CDR3 extends 3 residues past the end of the read, so its final part is completed from the germline J gene. The chain links TRBV5-1 to TRBJ2-1, with 13 bases lining up with TRBD2. From germline, CDR1 is SGHRS and CDR2 YFSETQ. This CDR3 is built from 15 residues. V was pared by 4 bases and J by 9 bases, with 7 bases of the junction left unmatched. CDR3 bases read: TGCGCCAGCAGCCAAGGACTAGCGGGAGCTTCTGAG. As protein: CASSQGLAGASE. The whole CDR3 protein reads CASSQGLAGASEQFF.

Comments on this clone: The read halts 3 residues ahead of the CDR3 end, with the missing end drawn from the germline J gene. V and J are TRBV6-2 or TRBV6-3 and TRBJ1-5; 9 nucleotides match TRBD1. This CDR3 region has 17 residues. Germline assignment: CDR1 MNHEY and CDR2 SVGEGT. The V gene end was trimmed by 10 bases and the J gene end by 5 bases; junction bases not matched to a gene: 18. The CDR3 is CATRAGGQGLSDQPQHF. The sequenced part of the CDR3 DNA is TGTGCCACCAGAGCCGGGGGACAGGGTCTTTCTGATCAGCCC.

Turning to this clone: The CDR3 end falls 3 residues outside the read, so it is completed with the germline J gene. The V gene is TRBV20-1, the J gene TRBJ1-2, with TRBD1 identical over 8 bases. Looked up from germline, CDR1 is DFQATT and CDR2 is SNEGSKA (reference sequence). This CDR3 has 15 residues. CDR3 bases read: TGCAGTGCTAGAGATTTCGACAGGGGCTGGGGAAGC. Protein sequence: CSARDFDRGWGS. The full CDR3 sequence reads CSARDFDRGWGSYTF.

A word on this clone: With the read ending 3 residues before the CDR3 end, the germline J gene is used to fill in that end. This chain uses TRBV5-1 with TRBJ1-2; 7 bases map to TRBD1. The junction had 6 bases not matched to a gene; V was cut back by 0 bases and J by 4 bases. Germline V gene lookup returns CDR1 SGHRS and CDR2 YFSETQ. CDR3 length: 15 residues. Partial CDR3 DNA: TGCGCCAGCAGCTTGGAAGGGGGCAGGGGCTATGGC. Protein product: CASSLEGGRGYG. The CDR3 reads in full as CASSLEGGRGYGYTF.

Note on this clone: The read terminates 3 residues before the CDR3 end, so the remaining end is supplied by the germline J gene. V gene TRBV20-1 combines with J gene TRBJ2-7; 11 bases map to TRBD2. Trimming took 4 bases from V and 4 from J; bases not matched to a gene: 6. The CDR3 covers 14 residues. Germline V gives CDR1 DFQATT, CDR2 SNEGSKA (reference sequence). The CDR3 loop is CSAIETSGSYEQYF. The covered CDR3 bases are TGCAGTGCTATCGAAACTAGCGGGAGTTACGAG.

A remark on this clone: The missing CDR3 end, 3 residues past where the read stops, is filled in from the germline J gene. The chain links TRBV20-1 to TRBJ1-6; unclear D gene. This CDR3 spans 14 amino acids. The germline V gene encodes CDR1 DFQATT and CDR2 SNEGSKA (reference sequence). The ends were cut back, 4 bases at V and 10 bases at J, with 17 bases in the middle. CDR3 DNA, as far as it was read: TGCAGTGCTAAGACGGGGAAGCCGGGATCACCC. As protein: CSAKTGKPGSP. The CDR3, in full, reads CSAKTGKPGSPLHF.

With respect to this clone: Read sequence stops 3 residues before the CDR3 end, and the germline J gene provides the missing end. The V gene is TRBV7-2, the J gene TRBJ2-7; no clear D gene. V lost 2 bases and J lost 2, with 4 bases in between. This CDR3 is 12 amino acids long. The V gene's germline CDR1 is SGHTA and CDR2 FQGNSA. CDR3 DNA (partial): TGTGCCAGCAGCTTAAGGCCCTACGAG. As protein: CASSLRPYE. The whole CDR3 reads CASSLRPYEQYF.

As concerns this clone: The read ends 3 residues early relative to the CDR3; the germline J gene fills the gap. J is TRBJ1-2 and V is TRBV7-2, with 11 bases that match TRBD1. CDR1 is SGHTA and CDR2 is FQGNSA in the germline V gene. The V segment lost 0 bases and the J segment 4 bases; nucleotides outside the gene matches: 4. The CDR3 runs 16 residues. The CDR3 is CASSLAEGQGAYGYTF. The CDR3 bases that were read are TGTGCCAGCAGCTTAGCTGAAGGACAGGGGGCCTATGGC.

A word on this clone: The read falls 3 residues short of the CDR3 end, and the missing part is taken from the germline J gene. The chain recombines TRBV5-6 with TRBJ2-7; D may be TRBD1 (5 bases). The CDR3 has 15 amino acids. Germline-derived CDR1 and CDR2 are SGHDT and YYEEEE. The V gene lost 3 bases and the J gene lost 6 bases, with 19 bases spanning the gap. CDR3 protein: CASSSTNRMLGEQYF. CDR3 bases read: TGTGCCAGCAGCTCCACGAACAGGATGCTTGGCGAG.

As to this clone: The read ends 3 residues before the CDR3 terminus; that terminus is restored from the germline J gene. V usage is TRBV7-3 and J usage is TRBJ1-2; TRBD1 agrees at 7 bases. The V and J ends lost 5 bases and 5 bases, in that order; junction bases with no gene match: 8. The CDR3 has 14 residues. CDR1 is SGHTA, CDR2 FQGTGA, per germline. CDR3 DNA (partial): TGTGCCAGCAGCCTGGCACCGGGACAGTATGGC. As protein: CASSLAPGQYG. The entire CDR3 sequence reads CASSLAPGQYGYTF. Using reference TRBV7-3 and TRBJ1-2 for the parts outside the CDR3, the full variable domain is GAGVSQTPSNKVTEKGKYVELRCDPISGHTALYWYRQSLGQGPEFLIYFQGTGAADDSGLPNDRFFAVRPEGSVSTLKIQRTERGDSAVYLCASSLAPGQYGYTFGSGTRLTVV.

Note on this clone: The CDR3 end is not reached by the read, which stops 3 residues before it; the germline J gene fills it in. V is TRBV2 and J is TRBJ2-4; 7 positions match TRBD1. This CDR3 is 13 amino acids long. Germline V gene data show CDR1 as SNHLY and CDR2 as FYNNEI. The CDR3 sequence is CASREDRNYGQYF. The CDR3 bases that were read are TGTGCCAGCAGGGAGGACAGGAACTATGGT.

Note on this clone: The read ends 3 residues shy of where the CDR3 ends; the end is completed using the germline J gene. V gene TRBV7-8 combines with J gene TRBJ2-7; TRBD1 aligns across 8 bases. CDR1 is SGHVS, CDR2 FQNEAQ, per germline. CDR3 length: 15 residues. Trimming at V came to 5 bases and at J to 0 bases, leaving 6 bases not matched to a gene. The CDR3 loop is CASSGRTGSSYEQYF. The sequenced part of the CDR3 DNA is TGTGCCAGCAGCGGGAGGACAGGGAGCTCCTACGAG.

Regarding this clone: Read sequence stops 3 residues before the CDR3 end, and the germline J gene provides the missing end. The chain has TRBV18 and TRBJ1-5; D may be TRBD1 (5 bases). The germline gives CDR1 KGHSH, CDR2 LQKENI. This CDR3 contains 14 residues. The V end lost 1 base, the J end lost 4 bases, and 8 bases lay between the germline ends. This CDR3 is CASSPQGSNQPQHF. The sequenced CDR3 bases are TGTGCCAGCTCACCACAGGGGAGTAATCAGCCC.

On this clone: With the read ending 3 residues before the CDR3 end, the germline J gene is used to fill in that end. The rearrangement uses TRBV5-4 and TRBJ2-1, with D maybe TRBD2 (7 bases). Germline V lookup: CDR1 SGHNT, CDR2 YYREEE (reference sequence). The germline V and J ends were trimmed by 0 bases and 5 bases, with 12 bases remaining between them. The CDR3 covers 15 residues. The CDR3 DNA, read in part, is TGTGCCAGCAGCTTGGGGCGGGGGCCCGACAATGAG. Protein sequence: CASSLGRGPDNE. The full-length CDR3 reads as CASSLGRGPDNEQFF.

Here the CDR3 reads CSARDPRGVESDEQYF. The covered CDR3 bases are TGCAGTGCTAGAGACCCGCGGGGGGTTGAGTCCGACGAG. The chain joins TRBV20-1 to TRBJ2-7, with 8 bases identical to TRBD2. The read ends 3 residues early relative to the CDR3; the germline J gene fills the gap. The trim removed 0 bases at V and 5 bases at J, leaving 12 bases unmatched. This CDR3 comprises 16 residues. Germline V gene lookup returns CDR1 DFQATT and CDR2 SNEGSKA (reference sequence).

Note on this clone: The missing CDR3 end, 3 residues past where the read stops, is filled in from the germline J gene. The chain combines TRBV19 with TRBJ1-5; tentatively, D is TRBD1 (6 bases). Trimming took off 5 bases at V and 4 bases at J, with 9 bases between the two ends. CDR1 and CDR2 (germline): LNHDA, SQIVND (reference sequence). The CDR3 covers 13 residues. CDR3 sequence reads: CASSGGRNQPQHF. The part of the CDR3 DNA that was read is TGTGCCAGTAGTGGGGGCCGAAATCAGCCC.

Remarks on this clone: Read coverage stops 3 residues before the CDR3 terminus; the germline J gene supplies the remainder. The chain joins TRBV2 to TRBJ1-5; TRBD1 aligns across 8 bases. The ends lost 6 bases at V and 4 bases at J; junction bases unmatched: 5. Germline values: CDR1 SNHLY, CDR2 FYNNEI. The CDR3 runs to 14 residues. This chain's CDR3 is CASSWGTGNQPQHF. CDR3 bases read: TGTGCCAGCAGCTGGGGGACAGGAAATCAGCCC.

Regarding this clone: The DNA ends 3 residues before the CDR3 does, and the rest of the CDR3 is filled in from the germline J gene. The chain joins TRBV20-1 to TRBJ2-2; 7 nucleotides align to TRBD2. Germline V gives CDR1 DFQATT, CDR2 SNEGSKA (reference sequence). This CDR3 contains 15 residues. V gave up 6 bases and J gave up 1 base; unmatched junction bases: 8. This CDR3 is CSAPWGGLNTGELFF. The CDR3 bases that were read are TGCAGTGCCCCATGGGGGGGATTGAACACCGGGGAG.

Concerning this clone itself: The sequenced fragment ends 3 residues before the CDR3 boundary, so the rest is inferred from the germline J gene. Distinct nucleotide sequences in the sample also encode this CDR3. The chain carries TRBV18 and TRBJ1-3; TRBD1 aligns across 8 bases. The CDR3 covers 15 residues. The trim removed 1 base at V and 6 bases at J, leaving 5 bases unmatched. CDR1 and CDR2 (germline): KGHSH, LQKENI. The CDR3 region is CASSPQETGENTIYF. CDR3 DNA (partial): TGTGCCAGCTCACCACAAGAGACAGGGGAAAACACC.

Remarks on this clone: The CDR3 end lies 3 residues beyond the end of the read and is filled in from the germline J gene. The V call is TRBV5-6, the J call TRBJ1-2, with a tentative D call TRBD1 (5 bases). This CDR3 comprises 15 residues. V was shortened by 4 bases and J by 0 bases, with 13 bases between the two germline ends. Germline CDR1 and CDR2: SGHDT and YYEEEE. The chain's CDR3 is CASSPLGVANYGYTF. Partial CDR3 DNA: TGTGCCAGCAGCCCTCTAGGGGTAGCTAACTATGGC.

On this clone itself: The read finishes 3 residues shy of the CDR3 end, and the germline J gene is used to complete it. The chain links TRBV6-2 or TRBV6-3 to TRBJ2-7; D is unclear. Trimming pared 5 bases from V and 6 bases from J, leaving 17 bases between. Germline loops: CDR1 MNHEY, CDR2 SVGEGT. The CDR3 consists of 14 residues. The CDR3 spells CASSPTSRVVEQYF. CDR3 bases read: TGTGCCAGCAGTCCCACCAGTCGGGTGGTCGAG.

About this clone: The missing CDR3 end, 3 residues past where the read stops, is filled in from the germline J gene. V is TRBV19 and J is TRBJ1-1, with no clear D. Trimming took off 8 bases at V and 4 bases at J, with 14 bases between the two ends. There are 13 residues in the CDR3. Per the germline V gene, CDR1 is LNHDA and CDR2 is SQIVND (reference sequence). CDR3 in amino acids: CASRSQGPTEAFF. The part of the CDR3 DNA that was read is TGTGCCAGTCGATCACAAGGGCCCACTGAA.